This T cell receptor beta chain was sequenced during a study of Graves' ophthalmopathy and Graves' hyperthyroidism (dated by TCRdb to the late 2010s). In terms of the full investigation: Peripheral blood was collected before any treatment was given, at the time of initial diagnosis. The study used TCR beta repertoire signatures to distinguish Graves' ophthalmopathy from Graves' hyperthyroidism and to predict progression to ophthalmopathy. In total, 135 blood samples were TCR-sequenced: approximately 40 ophthalmopathy, roughly 77 hyperthyroidism and roughly 17 hyperthyroidism-to-ophthalmopathy patients. A discovery set of 100 patients (approximately 45 ophthalmopathy, fewer than 60 stable hyperthyroidism) was enrolled to explore V-J signatures distinguishing ophthalmopathy from hyperthyroidism. The independent validation cohort included around 19 hyperthyroidism patients plus 17 patients who later progressed from hyperthyroidism to ophthalmopathy. In over five hyperthyroidism patients, the T-cell repertoires found in thyroid tissue were compared with those found in blood. Following sample collection, hyperthyroidism patients were given methimazole at a starting dose of 30 mg daily, and ophthalmopathy patients were given high-dose intravenous methylprednisolone. The 90 to 100 discovery patients were randomly divided into training and test sets at a 7:3 ratio. General conclusions and limits of the study: The 13-signature model separated ophthalmopathy from stable hyperthyroidism with 85% to 90% sensitivity and just under 84% specificity in cross-validation, and 80%/75% in the test set. Sample size was not predetermined statistically, and investigators were not blinded to group allocation. In validation, the model predicted ophthalmopathy progression with about 64% sensitivity and roughly 72% specificity; eleven to twelve predicted patients were CT-confirmed with GO in a median of about 6.1 months. Among expanded thyroid clonotypes with frequency above 0.001, most also showed up in blood, which suggests that blood repertoires may reflect the thyroid immune response.

Stable hyperthyroidism was defined as no progression to ophthalmopathy within 18 months of follow-up. Patients with hyperthyroidism were aged 18 to 65 years, had been newly diagnosed, and had a disease duration of less than 2 months. Patients with other autoimmune diseases, uncontrolled infections, pregnancy or lactation were excluded. Clinical symptoms, serum thyroxine, TRAb, thyroid ultrasound and orbital computed tomography were used for diagnosis. PBMCs were isolated from roughly 10 ml of fresh peripheral blood by Ficoll-Paque density gradient centrifugation. Total RNA was extracted with Trizol reagent and quality-checked on an Agilent 2100 Bioanalyzer. TCR beta CDR3 regions were amplified from RNA transcripts for repertoire sequencing. HTBI primers and the Qiagen OneStep RT-PCR kit were used in a first-round RT-PCR, which was followed by a second-round multiplex PCR, size selection and purification. Libraries were sequenced on an Illumina HiSeq2000 using paired-end 100 bp reads. On the authors' methods: SOAPnuke was used for read processing, and reads with adapters, uncalled bases, a mean Phred below 15, or no exact constant-primer or identifier match were discarded. High-quality paired reads were merged with COPE v1.2.5. Unique nucleotide sequences were defined as clonotypes and aligned to IMGT TRB V, D and J references using MiTCR v1.1. Analysis was restricted to V-J combinations with a frequency above 0.0001, which covered approximately 99% of repertoires. For each V-J combination, a TCR clonal expansion and chaos score was defined as F50 clonal expansion divided by the chaos observed in the TCRdist matrix. Features were reduced by Welch's t-statistics and random forest to around 13 V-J combinations, which fed a naive Bayes classifier. The similarity between thyroid and blood repertoires was quantified using the Morisita-Horn index. The raw public data were reprocessed by TCRdb itself: fastp quality trimming at Q25, MiXCR clonotype calling, in-frame beta chains only. One record per CDR3 amino acid sequence lists the most common genes and DNA. TCRdb's processing, not the authors', yielded these V and J calls. The sample records just over 600,000 distinct CDR3 sequences, about 20% of which are singletons. Of the sample, around 7% is held by the ten largest clones.

This clonotype was observed many times. Its binding antigen is unknown. Per-nucleotide qualities are absent, and no much larger clonotype sits a single base away. V gives up 2 bases and J gives up 2 bases, and the segment between their germline ends measures 6 bases. The CDR3 sequence holds 13 residues, the cysteine and phenylalanine included. The retained sequence is limited to the CDR3, 39 bases, with the frame set at the first base. Sequenced input: peripheral blood. This chain is built from TRBV12-3 or TRBV12-4 and TRBJ1-2; the D gene assignment is ambiguous. The sequence derives from a woman younger than 35 with stable Graves' hyperthyroidism. Some clones in this sample may be carry-over from other donors' samples. Donor details come from another sample of the same person, matched by shared clones. At the DNA level, the sequence is TGTGCCAGCAGTTTACACGGAAACTATGGCTACACCTTC. Its coded protein is CASSLHGNYGYTF.